This is a list of T cell receptor beta chains from one sample in a study of blood T cells in healthy people across ages. Each CDR3 protein gets one entry after TCRdb re-called the 5' RACE reads with MiXCR. The table has 850,000 to 1,300,000 distinct CDR3 sequences, around 43% seen once. The sequencing input was blood. These receptors were collected from a woman aged 60-75 years in good health. Each CDR3 is given with its conserved first and last residue. The D gene is left open where the match is weak. Some rows have no size entry. The others give once, few or many, or a class for an expanded clone.

15 | TRBJ2-7 | . | . | TRBV4-1 | TGCGCCAGCAGCCAAGACCAGGTTGGCGCCTACGAGCAGTACTTC | CASSQDQVGAYEQYF
14 | TRBJ2-3 | . | . | TRBV5-5 | TGTGCCAGCAGCTTAGTAGCGGATGCAGATACGCAGTATTTT | CASSLVADADTQYF
16 | TRBJ2-3 | TRBD2 | . | TRBV7-9 | TGTGCCAGCAGCAAAAATAGCGGGGCCCAACAAGATACGCAGTATTTT | CASSKNSGAQQDTQYF
11 | TRBJ1-2 | TRBD1 | few | TRBV10-3 | TGTGCCATCTTACAGGGGAATGGCTACACCTTC | CAILQGNGYTF
14 | TRBJ2-7 | . | few | TRBV2 | TGTGCCAGCAGTAGGGACATCTCCTCCTACGAGCAGTACTTC | CASSRDISSYEQYF
14 | TRBJ2-5 | TRBD1 | many | TRBV29-1 | TGCAGCGTTGACCCCCGGCAGGGGGCAGAGACCCAGTACTTC | CSVDPRQGAETQYF
17 | TRBJ2-6 | . | few | TRBV27 | TGTGCCAGCAGTTTGGGACGGCGGGCCTCTGGGGCCAACGTCCTGACTTTC | CASSLGRRASGANVLTF
18 | TRBJ2-6 | . | . | TRBV6-5 | TGTGCCAGCAGTTACCAAGGGCCTACCTCCTCTGGGGCCAACGTCCTGACTTTC | CASSYQGPTSSGANVLTF
15 | TRBJ2-7 | . | . | TRBV2 | TGTGCCAGCAGTGAAGAATTGGGGGGCTCGCGCGAGCAGTACTTC | CASSEELGGSREQYF
14 | TRBJ2-5 | . | . | TRBV20-1 | TGCAGTGCTAGAGATCCCCTCACGGTCAGGGAGCAGTACTTC | CSARDPLTVREQYF
16 | TRBJ2-1 | . | . | TRBV3-1 | TGTGCCAGCAGCCAAGATTGGGGTAGCGGCTACAATGAGCAGTTCTTC | CASSQDWGSGYNEQFF
17 | TRBJ2-1 | TRBD2 | . | TRBV9 | TGTGCCAGCAGTCCCGAAGTCGGGACTAGCGGGGAGAATGAGCAGTTCTTC | CASSPEVGTSGENEQFF
15 | TRBJ2-3 | . | . | TRBV11-3 | TGTGCCAGCAGCTTAGGTCATCATCGCACAGATACGCAGTATTTT | CASSLGHHRTDTQYF
14 | TRBJ1-5 | TRBD1 | . | TRBV25-1 | TGTGCCAGCAAGGGCAGGGGGTTCAATCAGCCCCAGCATTTT | CASKGRGFNQPQHF
13 | TRBJ2-5 | . | . | TRBV28 | TGTGCCAGCCGCTTTGCCGCACGAGAGACCCAGTACTTC | CASRFAARETQYF
19 | TRBJ2-4 | TRBD2 | few | TRBV9 | TGTGCCAGCAGCGTAGGTTTAGCGGGTAATTACATAGCCAAAAACATTCAGTACTTC | CASSVGLAGNYIAKNIQYF
15 | TRBJ2-5 | TRBD2 | . | TRBV28 | TGTGCCAGCAGTTCCCCCGGGGGGTTAGGGGAGACCCAGTACTTC | CASSSPGGLGETQYF
16 | TRBJ2-7 | TRBD1 | few | TRBV4-2 | TGTGCCAGCAGCCAAGATCGTTGGACAGGGGCCTACGAGCAGTACTTC | CASSQDRWTGAYEQYF
14 | TRBJ2-3 | . | . | TRBV20-1 | TGCAGTGCAAGCAAACAGGGTAGCACAGATACGCAGTATTTT | CSASKQGSTDTQYF
12 | TRBJ1-1 | . | . | TRBV7-9 | TGTGCCAGCAGCTCTACGGACACTGAAGCTTTCTTT | CASSSTDTEAFF
13 | TRBJ2-5 | TRBD1 | . | TRBV28 | TGTGCCAGCCTAAGGGACAGGGAAGAGACCCAGTACTTC | CASLRDREETQYF
15 | TRBJ2-7 | TRBD2 | few | TRBV27 | TGTGCCAGCAACCCGTCGGGACTAGACAACTACGAGCAGTACTTC | CASNPSGLDNYEQYF
17 | TRBJ2-2 | TRBD2 | . | TRBV12-3/TRBV12-4 | TGTGCCAGCAGTTCATCGGGACTAGCCCCGTTGCGAGGGGAGCTGTTTTTT | CASSSSGLAPLRGELFF
16 | TRBJ2-1 | . | . | TRBV27 | TGTGCCAGCAGTTTGCCCAGGGTAGACTCCTACAATGAGCAGTTCTTC | CASSLPRVDSYNEQFF
14 | TRBJ2-2 | . | . | TRBV10-1 | TGCGCCAGCAGTGCCTTAGGGCGGGCCGGGGAGCTGTTTTTT | CASSALGRAGELFF
17 | TRBJ2-1 | TRBD2 | few | TRBV10-3 | TGTGCCATCAGTGAGTCTGGATTGGGACTAGCGGCTAATGAGCAGTTCTTC | CAISESGLGLAANEQFF